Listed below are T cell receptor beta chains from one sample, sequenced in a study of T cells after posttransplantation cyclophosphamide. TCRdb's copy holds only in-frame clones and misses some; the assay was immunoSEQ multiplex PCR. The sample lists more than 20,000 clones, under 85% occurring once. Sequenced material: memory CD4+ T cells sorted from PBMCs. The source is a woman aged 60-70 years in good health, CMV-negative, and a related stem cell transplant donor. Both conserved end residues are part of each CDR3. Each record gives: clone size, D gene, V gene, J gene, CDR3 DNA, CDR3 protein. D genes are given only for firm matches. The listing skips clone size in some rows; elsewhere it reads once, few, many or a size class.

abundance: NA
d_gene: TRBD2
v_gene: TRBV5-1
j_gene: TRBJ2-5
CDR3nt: TGCGCCAGCAGCTTGTCACTAGCGGGAAGGAGGGCGGAGACCCAGTACTTC
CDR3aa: CASSLSLAGRRAETQYF

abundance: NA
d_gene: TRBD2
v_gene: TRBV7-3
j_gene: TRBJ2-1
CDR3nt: TGTGCCAGCAGCTTTACTAGCGGGGGGGCTTATGAGCAGTTCTTC
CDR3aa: CASSFTSGGAYEQFF

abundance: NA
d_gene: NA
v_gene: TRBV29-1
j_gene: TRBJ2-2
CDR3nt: TGCAGCGCAGCTCGTCAGGGCCGTACCGGGGAGCTGTTTTTT
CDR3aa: CSAARQGRTGELFF

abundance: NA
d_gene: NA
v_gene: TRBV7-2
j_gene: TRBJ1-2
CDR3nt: TGTGCCAGCAGCCGCGACAGGAACTATGGCTACACCTTC
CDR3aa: CASSRDRNYGYTF

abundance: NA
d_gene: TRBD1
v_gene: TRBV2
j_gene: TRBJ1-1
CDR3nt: TGTGCCAGCAGGGGGACAGAGAACACTGAAGCTTTCTTT
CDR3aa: CASRGTENTEAFF

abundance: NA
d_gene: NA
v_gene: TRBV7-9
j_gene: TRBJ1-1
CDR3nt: TGTGCCAGCAGCCACCTGACAGGATGGAACACTGAAGCTTTCTTT
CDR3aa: CASSHLTGWNTEAFF

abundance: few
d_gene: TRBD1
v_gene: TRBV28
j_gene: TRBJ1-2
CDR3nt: TGTGCCAGCAGCCGCCGACTTTCCGGGACAGAAGGGGGCTACACCTTC
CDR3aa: CASSRRLSGTEGGYTF

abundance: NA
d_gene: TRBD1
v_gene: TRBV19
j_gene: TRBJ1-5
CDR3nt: TGTGCCAGTAGTATTGGTCGGCCAGGGGGTAATCAGCCCCAGCATTTT
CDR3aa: CASSIGRPGGNQPQHF

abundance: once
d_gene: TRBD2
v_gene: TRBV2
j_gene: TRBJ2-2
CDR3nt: TGTGCCAGCAGTTCGACTAGCGGGAGGATTACGAACACCGGGGAGCTGTTTTTT
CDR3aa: CASSSTSGRITNTGELFF

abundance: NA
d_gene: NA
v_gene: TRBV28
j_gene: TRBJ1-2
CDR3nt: TGTGCCAGCACACGGGGGTTTTCTGGCTACACCTTC
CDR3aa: CASTRGFSGYTF

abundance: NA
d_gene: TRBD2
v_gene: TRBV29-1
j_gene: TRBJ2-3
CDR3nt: TGCAGCGTTGTCGAAGCGGGGGGGTCGTTCGGCACAGATACGCAGTATTTT
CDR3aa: CSVVEAGGSFGTDTQYF

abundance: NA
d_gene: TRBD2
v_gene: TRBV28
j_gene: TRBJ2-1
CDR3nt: TGTGCCAGCAGTCTCAGCGTAGCGGGAGCTCCCTACAATGAGCAGTTCTTC
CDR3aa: CASSLSVAGAPYNEQFF

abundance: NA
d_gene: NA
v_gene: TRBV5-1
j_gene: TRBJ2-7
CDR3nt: TGCGCCAGCAGCCGAGACTCTTCCCGACCCCTGGAGCAGTACTTC
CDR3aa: CASSRDSSRPLEQYF

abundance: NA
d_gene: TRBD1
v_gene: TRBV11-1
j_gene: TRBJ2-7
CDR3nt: TGTGCCAGCAGCTCCCGGGACAGGGTCACCTACGAGCAGTACTTC
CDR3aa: CASSSRDRVTYEQYF

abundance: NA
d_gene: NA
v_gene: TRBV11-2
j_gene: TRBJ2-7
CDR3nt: TGTGCCAGCACCCCTAGCAGGGGCCCCTACGAGCAGTACTTC
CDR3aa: CASTPSRGPYEQYF

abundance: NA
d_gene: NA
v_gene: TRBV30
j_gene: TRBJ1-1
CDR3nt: TGTGCCTCTACAAGGGGCAGTAAGGGAACTGAAGCTTTCTTT
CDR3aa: CASTRGSKGTEAFF

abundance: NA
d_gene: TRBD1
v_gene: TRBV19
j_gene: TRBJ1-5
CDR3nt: TGTGCCAGTACCCAGGACAGGGGCTATCAGCCCCAGCATTTT
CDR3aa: CASTQDRGYQPQHF

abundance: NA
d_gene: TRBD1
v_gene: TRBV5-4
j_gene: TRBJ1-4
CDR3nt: TGTGCCAGCACCATTCGGGGACAGCCCGATGAAAAACTGTTTTTT
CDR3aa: CASTIRGQPDEKLFF

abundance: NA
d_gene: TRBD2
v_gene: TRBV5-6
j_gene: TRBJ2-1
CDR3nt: TGTGCCAGCAGCTCTCTGAAGCGGGAGGGTATCTACAATGAGCAGTTCTTC
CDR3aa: CASSSLKREGIYNEQFF

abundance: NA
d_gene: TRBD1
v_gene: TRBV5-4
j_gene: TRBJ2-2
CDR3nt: TGTGCCAGCAGCTTGGTCCCCCAGGACAGGGGAGTGCGGGAGCTGTTTTTT
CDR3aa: CASSLVPQDRGVRELFF

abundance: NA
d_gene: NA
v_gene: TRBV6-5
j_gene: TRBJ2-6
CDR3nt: TGTGCCAGCAGTTGGGGCGCGTCTGGGGCCAACGTCCTGACTTTC
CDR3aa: CASSWGASGANVLTF

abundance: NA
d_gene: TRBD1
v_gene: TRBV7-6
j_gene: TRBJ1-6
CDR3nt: TGTGCCAGCAGCTTAGCGGAGGCAGGGGGCAATTCACCCCTCCACTTT
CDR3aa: CASSLAEAGGNSPLHF

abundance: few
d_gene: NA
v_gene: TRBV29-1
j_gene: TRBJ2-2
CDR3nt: TGCAGCGTTGAATCAGGGGCCGTAGGGGAGCTGTTTTTT
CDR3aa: CSVESGAVGELFF

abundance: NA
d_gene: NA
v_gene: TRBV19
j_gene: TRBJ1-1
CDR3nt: TGTGCCAGTAGTATAGGTCACAAGAACACTGAAGCTTTCTTT
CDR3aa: CASSIGHKNTEAFF

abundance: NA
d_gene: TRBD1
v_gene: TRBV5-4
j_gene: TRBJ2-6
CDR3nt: TGTGCCAGCAGCGCCGGGACAGGGATCTCTGGGGCCAACGTCCTGACTTTC
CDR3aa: CASSAGTGISGANVLTF

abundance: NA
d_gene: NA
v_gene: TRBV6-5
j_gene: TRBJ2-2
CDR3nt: TGTGCCAGCAAATATTCGGCCGGGGAGCTGTTTTTT
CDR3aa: CASKYSAGELFF

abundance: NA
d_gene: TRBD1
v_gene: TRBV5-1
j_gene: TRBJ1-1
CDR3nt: TGCGCCAGCAGCGATCAGACAGGGTCCACTGAAGCTTTCTTT
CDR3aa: CASSDQTGSTEAFF

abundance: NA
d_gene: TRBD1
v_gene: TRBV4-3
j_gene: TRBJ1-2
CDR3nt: TGCGCCTCCCAATTTCCGGACAGGGGGGTGAACTATGGCTACACCTTC
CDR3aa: CASQFPDRGVNYGYTF

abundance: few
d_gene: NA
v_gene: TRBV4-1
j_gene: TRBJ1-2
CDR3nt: TGCGCCAGCAGCCAAATTCACCAGGGCAGCTATGGCTACACCTTC
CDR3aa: CASSQIHQGSYGYTF

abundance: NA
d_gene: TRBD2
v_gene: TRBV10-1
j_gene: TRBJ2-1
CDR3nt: TGCGCCAGCAGTGAACTAGCGGGGGCCCCCTACAATGAGCAGTTCTTC
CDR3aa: CASSELAGAPYNEQFF

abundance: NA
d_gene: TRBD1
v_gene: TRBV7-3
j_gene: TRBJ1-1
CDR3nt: TGTGCCAGCAGTCGAGACAGGGACACTGAAGCTTTCTTT
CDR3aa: CASSRDRDTEAFF

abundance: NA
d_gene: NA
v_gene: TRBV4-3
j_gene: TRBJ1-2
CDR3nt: TGCGCCAGCAGCCAAAGGGTAGGGGAGGACTATGGCTACACCTTC
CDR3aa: CASSQRVGEDYGYTF

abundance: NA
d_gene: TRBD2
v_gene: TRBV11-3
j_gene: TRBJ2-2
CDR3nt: TGTGCCAGCAGCTTAGATTGGGCTAGCGGGAACACCGGGGAGCTGTTTTTT
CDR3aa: CASSLDWASGNTGELFF

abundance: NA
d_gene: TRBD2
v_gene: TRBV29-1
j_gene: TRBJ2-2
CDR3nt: TGCAGCGCTTCGGGAGCGGGAGGTGACACCGGGGAGCTGTTTTTT
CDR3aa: CSASGAGGDTGELFF

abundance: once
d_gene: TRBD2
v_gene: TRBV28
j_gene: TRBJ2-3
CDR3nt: TGTGCCAGCAGGGAAGGTGTAGCGGGAGATGTTAAAGATACGCAGTATTTT
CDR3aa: CASREGVAGDVKDTQYF

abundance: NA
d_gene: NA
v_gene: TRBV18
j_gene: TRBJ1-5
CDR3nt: TGTGCCAGCTCTCCTCAAGGAGGGAATCAGCCCCAGCATTTT
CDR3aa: CASSPQGGNQPQHF

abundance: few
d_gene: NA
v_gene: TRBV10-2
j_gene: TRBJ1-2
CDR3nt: TGCGCCAGCCGGACAGACTCCTATGGCTACACCTTC
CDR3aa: CASRTDSYGYTF

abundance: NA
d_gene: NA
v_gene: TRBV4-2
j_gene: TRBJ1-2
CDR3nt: TGTGCCAGCAGCCAAGAGACAGTAGGCTATGGCTACACCTTC
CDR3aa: CASSQETVGYGYTF

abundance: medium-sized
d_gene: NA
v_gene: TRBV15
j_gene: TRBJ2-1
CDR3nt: TGTGCCACCAGCAGAGGCCACAGGGTCCATGAGCAGTTCTTC
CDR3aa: CATSRGHRVHEQFF

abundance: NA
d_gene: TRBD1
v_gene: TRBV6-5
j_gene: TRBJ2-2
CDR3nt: TGTGCCAGCAGTTACGGGGACAGGGTTGCCGGGGAGCTGTTTTTT
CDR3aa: CASSYGDRVAGELFF

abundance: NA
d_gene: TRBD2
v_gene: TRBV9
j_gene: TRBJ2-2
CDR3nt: TGTGCCAGCAGTCGTCTGGCTAGCGGGAGTCGTAGCACCGGGGAGCTGTTTTTT
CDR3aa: CASSRLASGSRSTGELFF

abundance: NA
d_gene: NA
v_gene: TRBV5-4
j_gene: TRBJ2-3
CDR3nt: TGTGCCAGCAGCTTACAGGGAACAGATACGCAGTATTTT
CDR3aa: CASSLQGTDTQYF

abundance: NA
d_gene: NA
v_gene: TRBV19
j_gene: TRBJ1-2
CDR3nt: TGTGCCAGTAGTACCCCAGGGGATGAGTATGGCTACACCTTC
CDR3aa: CASSTPGDEYGYTF

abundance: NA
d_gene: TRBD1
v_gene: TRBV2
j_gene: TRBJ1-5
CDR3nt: TGTGCCAGCAGTAGCGACAGGGGCGGTCAGCCCCAGCATTTT
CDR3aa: CASSSDRGGQPQHF

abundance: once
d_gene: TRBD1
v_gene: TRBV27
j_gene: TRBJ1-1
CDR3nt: TGTGCCAGCAGTTTCAGGGGGAGTAACACTGAAGCTTTCTTT
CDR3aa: CASSFRGSNTEAFF

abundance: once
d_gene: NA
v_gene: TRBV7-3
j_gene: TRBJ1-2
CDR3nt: TGTGCCAGCAGCCCGTCCAGGGAAGATGGCTACACCTTC
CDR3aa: CASSPSREDGYTF

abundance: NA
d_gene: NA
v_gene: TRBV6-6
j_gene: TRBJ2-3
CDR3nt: TGTGCCAGCAGTCCCCTTACTGGTACAGATACGCAGTATTTT
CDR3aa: CASSPLTGTDTQYF

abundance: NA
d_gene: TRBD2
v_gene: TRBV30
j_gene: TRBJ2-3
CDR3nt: TGTGCCTGGAGGGGAGGGACTACTTGGACAGATACGCAGTATTTT
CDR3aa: CAWRGGTTWTDTQYF

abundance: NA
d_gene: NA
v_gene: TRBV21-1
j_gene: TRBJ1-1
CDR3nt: TGTGCCAGACAGGGGGGGTTAAGCCCTGAAGCTTTCTTT
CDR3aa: CARQGGLSPEAFF

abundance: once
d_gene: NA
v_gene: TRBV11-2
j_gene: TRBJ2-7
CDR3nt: TGTGCCAGCAGCTTAGACAGGGGAAGCTCCTACGAGCAGTACTTC
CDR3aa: CASSLDRGSSYEQYF

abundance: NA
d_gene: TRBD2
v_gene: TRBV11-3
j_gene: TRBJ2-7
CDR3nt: TGTGCCAGCAGTAGCGGGGACTCCTACGAGCAGTACTTC
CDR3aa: CASSSGDSYEQYF

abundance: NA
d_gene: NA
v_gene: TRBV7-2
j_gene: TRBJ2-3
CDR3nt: TGTGCCAGCAGCTTAGCGGGGGGTCCCAACCGGGGGCAGTATTTT
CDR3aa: CASSLAGGPNRGQYF

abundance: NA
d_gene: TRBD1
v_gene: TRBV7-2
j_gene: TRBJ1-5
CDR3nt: TGTGCCAGCAGCCTGGGGACAGGGGCTTTCCAGCCCCAGCATTTT
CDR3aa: CASSLGTGAFQPQHF

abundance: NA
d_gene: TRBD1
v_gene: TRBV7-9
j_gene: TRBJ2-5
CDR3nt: TGTGCCAGCAGCATTCAGGGGGCGGTCCGAGGGGCCCAGTACTTC
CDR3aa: CASSIQGAVRGAQYF